The source of this TCR beta chain is a study of blood T cell repertoires in COVID-19. Study summary: Material from acute and convalescent COVID-19 was sourced from the United States, Italy and Spain. In each case, the material was cDNA or gDNA derived from T cells, B-cell-depleted T cells, or PBMCs.

In the study's own analysis: By means of reference gene primer amplification, nucleated cell counts were estimated. Sequenced by immunoSEQ multiplex PCR; TCRdb stores in-frame clones only, minus some. V and J calls and clone size are copied from that table; D and trimming were computed from the DNA. The sample gives about 250,000 clones, roughly 85% of which show up once; about 5.1% is in the top ten. The junction had 15 bases not matched to a gene; V was cut back by 8 bases and J by 8 bases. CDR3 length: 14 residues. Per germline, CDR1 MDHEN and CDR2 SYDVKM. The sequenced sample was peripheral blood. The source is a man aged 50 to 59 with active or convalescent COVID-19. V and J are TRBV28 and TRBJ2-7; 7 bases align to TRBD1. The CDR3 is CASSTAGTVLKQYF. For the CDR3, the DNA is TGTGCCAGCTCTACCGCCGGGACAGTGTTAAAGCAGTACTTC.